This T cell receptor (beta chain) derives from a study of beta chain features in type 1 diabetes. The sequenced template was cDNA made from the entire isolated RNA. Using immunoSEQ multiplex PCR, the repertoire was profiled, and TCRdb retains in-frame clones only, with some absent. The sample records around 500,000 clones, approximately 30% being singletons. Findings and limits, study-wide: The analysis here could not establish whether HLA type shapes TCRB rearrangement. Patients with type 1 diabetes carried fewer insertions and had more deletions at their VDJ junctions.

There are 12 residues in the CDR3. Germline-derived CDR1 and CDR2 are SQVTM and ANQGSEA. With V trimmed by 7 bases and J by 2 bases, 4 bases remained unmatched. This clone was found a few times. What it binds is not known. Other nucleotide sequences from this sample produce the same CDR3. The chain employs TRBV29-1 and TRBJ2-7, with 8 bases aligning to TRBD1. The receptor was isolated from a man aged 18 to 29 in good health. The sample consisted of naive CD4+ T cells from blood. For the CDR3, the DNA is TGCAGCGCTGGACAGGGCGCCTACGAGCAGTACTTC. This sequence encodes CSAGQGAYEQYF.